The source of this T cell receptor (beta chain) is a study of tumor-infiltrating lymphocytes in localized non-small cell lung cancer. The overall study: Some samples were collected after neoadjuvant chemotherapy; smokers, never-smokers and several histologies were included.

Here immunoSEQ multiplex PCR was the method, and the copy in TCRdb shows in-frame clones only, minus some. The sample holds about 16,000 clones, around three quarters seen once. This clone has more than one count but fewer than ten. The CDR3 loop spans 14 amino acids. V lost 4 bases to trimming and J lost 0 bases, with 7 bases between them. In germline, CDR1 is MNHEY, CDR2 SMNVEV (reference sequence). This sequence was found in a human donor with non-small cell lung cancer. Sequenced sample: lung tumor tissue. J is TRBJ1-5 and V is TRBV27; D is unclear. CDR3: CASSWQSSNQPQHF. The CDR3 nucleotides are TGTGCCAGCAGTTGGCAGAGTAGCAATCAGCCCCAGCATTTT.